This T cell receptor (beta chain) is drawn from a study of T cells after yellow fever vaccination. From the 5' RACE reads, TCRdb called clonotypes with MiXCR, one entry per CDR3 protein. The top ten hold about 3% of the sample, which has about 340,000 distinct CDR3 sequences, approximately 12% seen once. The CDR3 totals 16 residues. V was shortened by 2 bases and J by 2 bases, with 14 bases between the two germline ends. Germline V gene sequence: CDR1 SEHNR, CDR2 FQNEAQ (reference sequence). This clonotype occurred many times. The clonotype originates from a young man who received the YFV17D yellow fever vaccine. The rearrangement links TRBV7-9 to TRBJ2-3; D ambiguous. The material was CD4+ T cells sorted from PBMCs, obtained 15 days after the yellow fever booster vaccination. The CDR3 here is CASSLLTLVYTDTQYF. CDR3 nucleotides: TGTGCCAGCAGCTTACTGACACTCGTTTACACAGATACGCAGTATTTT.